The present T cell receptor beta chain was sequenced within a study of blood T cell repertoires in COVID-19. Assay used: immunoSEQ multiplex PCR; TCRdb lists only in-frame clones, some missing. Here the sample spans fewer than 250,000 clones, 85% to 90% being singletons. CDR1 is SNHLY and CDR2 is FYNNEI in the germline V gene. Deletions cut 7 bases from V and 3 bases from J, with 12 bases between. There are 13 residues in the CDR3. The sample was peripheral blood. This TCR was recovered from a man aged 45-65 years with acute or convalescent COVID-19. The V and J genes are TRBV2 and TRBJ1-2, with a tentative D call TRBD1 (5 bases). CDR3 protein: CASNSGPDYGYTF. CDR3 DNA: TGTGCCAGCAATTCAGGGCCCGACTATGGCTACACCTTC.